The sequence of this TCR beta chain was determined in a study of CD4 T cells in relation to SARS-CoV-2 and coronaviruses. The wider study: Median patient age was roughly 40 years, spanning 21 to 72 years.

The method was immunoSEQ multiplex PCR; TCRdb's version includes in-frame clones alone and lacks a portion of them. The table shows around 37,000 clones, with over 75% occurring only once. CDR3 length: 12 residues. Germline values: CDR1 SGHNT, CDR2 YYREEE (reference sequence). The V end lost 2 bases, the J end lost 6 bases, and 5 bases lay between the germline ends. The sequenced sample consisted of memory CD4+ T cells from PBMCs. The source of this sequence is an adult with COVID-19. The rearrangement uses TRBV5-4 and TRBJ1-4, with unresolved D. DNA for the CDR3: TGTGCCAGCAGCTTTATGGATGAAAAACTGTTTTTT. Translated: CASSFMDEKLFF.